The entry below describes one T cell receptor beta chain. The target antigen is unknown. The data were produced by immunoSEQ multiplex PCR, yet TCRdb's version contains in-frame clones alone and is incomplete. The sample lists more than 1 million clones; about 80% were seen once. The sample is drawn from a study of shared clonotypes between healthy human individuals. Study observations and caveats: In contrast to clonotypes shared by all four donors, non-shared clonotypes had lower generation probabilities. Sharing across four donors was highest in naive CD4 (about 5%) and lowest in memory CD8 (roughly 0.4%).

Germline V lookup: CDR1 SQVTM, CDR2 ANQGSEA. CDR3 length equals 15 residues. V shed 6 bases and J shed 5 bases, with 21 bases lying between them. The chain carries TRBV29-1 and TRBJ2-3; perhaps TRBD2 as D (6 bases). The sequencing sample was made of memory CD4+ T cells from PBMCs. Documented subset: CD45RA-negative fraction. The sequence came from a man younger than 35 in good health. Some clones in this sample may be carry-over from other donors' samples. This CDR3 is CSVTGRDSAGDTQYF. As DNA, the CDR3 is TGCAGCGTAACCGGCCGGGACTCAGCTGGAGATACGCAGTATTTT.